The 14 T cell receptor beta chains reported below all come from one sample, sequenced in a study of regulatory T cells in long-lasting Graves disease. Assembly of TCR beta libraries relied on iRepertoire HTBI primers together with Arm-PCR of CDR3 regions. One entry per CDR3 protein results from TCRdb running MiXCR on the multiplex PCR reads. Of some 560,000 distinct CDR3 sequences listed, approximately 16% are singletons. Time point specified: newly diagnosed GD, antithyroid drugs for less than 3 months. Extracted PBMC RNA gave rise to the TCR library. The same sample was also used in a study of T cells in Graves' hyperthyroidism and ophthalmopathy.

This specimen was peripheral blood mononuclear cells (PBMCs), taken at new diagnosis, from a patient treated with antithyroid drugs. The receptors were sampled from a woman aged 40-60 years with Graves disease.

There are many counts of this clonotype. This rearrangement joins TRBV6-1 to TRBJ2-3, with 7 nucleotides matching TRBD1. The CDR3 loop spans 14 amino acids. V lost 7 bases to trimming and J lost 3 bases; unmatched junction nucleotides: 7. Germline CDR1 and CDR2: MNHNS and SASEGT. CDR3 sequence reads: CASNPGQRTDTQYF. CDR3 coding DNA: TGTGCCAGCAATCCGGGACAGAGAACAGATACGCAGTATTTT.

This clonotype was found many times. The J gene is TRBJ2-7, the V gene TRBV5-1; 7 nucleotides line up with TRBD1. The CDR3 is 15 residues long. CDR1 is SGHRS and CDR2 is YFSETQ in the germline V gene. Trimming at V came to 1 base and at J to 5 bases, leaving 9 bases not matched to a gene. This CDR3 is CASSLNRGGTDEQYF. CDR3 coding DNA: TGCGCCAGCAGCTTGAATCGAGGGGGCACGGACGAGCAGTACTTC.

CDR3: CASSEGGGKNQPQHF. DNA for the CDR3: TGTGCCAGCAGTGAAGGGGGCGGGAAAAATCAGCCCCAGCATTTT. The gene calls are TRBV2 and TRBJ1-5; D might be TRBD1 (5 bases). Germline V lookup: CDR1 SNHLY, CDR2 FYNNEI. This CDR3 comprises 15 residues. V dropped 1 base and J dropped 4 bases, with 11 bases sitting between them.

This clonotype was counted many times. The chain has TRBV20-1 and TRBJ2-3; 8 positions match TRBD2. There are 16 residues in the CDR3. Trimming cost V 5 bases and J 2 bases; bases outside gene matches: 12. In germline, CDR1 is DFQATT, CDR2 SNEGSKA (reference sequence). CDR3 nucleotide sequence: TGCAGTGCTCAAAAAGGAGGCGGGGGGACCACAGATACGCAGTATTTT. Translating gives CSAQKGGGGTTDTQYF.

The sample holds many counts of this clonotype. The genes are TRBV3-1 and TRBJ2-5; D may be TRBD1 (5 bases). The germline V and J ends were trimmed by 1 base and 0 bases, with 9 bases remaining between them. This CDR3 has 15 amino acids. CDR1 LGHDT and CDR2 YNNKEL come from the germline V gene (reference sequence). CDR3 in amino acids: CASSQVPGYQETQYF. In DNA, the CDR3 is TGTGCCAGCAGCCAAGTGCCAGGGTACCAAGAGACCCAGTACTTC.

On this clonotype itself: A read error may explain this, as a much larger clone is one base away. CDR3 coding DNA: TGTGCCAGCAGGGCTCCGAGGTACACTGAAGCTTTCTTT. This encodes CASRAPRYTEAFF. The chain employs TRBV6-1 and TRBJ1-1; D unclear. V shed 6 bases and J shed 3 bases, with 11 bases lying between them. The CDR3 spans 13 residues. CDR1 and CDR2 from the germline V gene are MNHNS and SASEGT.

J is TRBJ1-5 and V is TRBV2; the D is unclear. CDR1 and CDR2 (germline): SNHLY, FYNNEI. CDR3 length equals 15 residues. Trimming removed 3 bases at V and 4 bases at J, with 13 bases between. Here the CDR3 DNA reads TGTGCCAGCAGTGACCCGGACCGAAGTAATCAGCCCCAGCATTTT. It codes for CASSDPDRSNQPQHF.

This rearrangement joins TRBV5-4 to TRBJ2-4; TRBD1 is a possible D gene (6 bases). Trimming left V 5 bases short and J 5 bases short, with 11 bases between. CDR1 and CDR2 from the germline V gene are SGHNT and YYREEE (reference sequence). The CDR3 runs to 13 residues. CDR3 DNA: TGTGCCAGCAGGTCGGACAGCCAAAACATTCAGTACTTC. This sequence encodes CASRSDSQNIQYF.

The CDR3 sequence is CASSVFFMTSGGQETQYF. Written as DNA, the CDR3 is TGTGCCAGCAGTGTGTTTTTCATGACTAGCGGGGGACAAGAGACCCAGTACTTC. The chain joins TRBV2 to TRBJ2-5; 12 bases are a match to TRBD2. V lost 4 bases and J lost 2; bases outside the gene matches: 11. There are 18 residues in the CDR3. In germline, CDR1 is SNHLY, CDR2 FYNNEI.

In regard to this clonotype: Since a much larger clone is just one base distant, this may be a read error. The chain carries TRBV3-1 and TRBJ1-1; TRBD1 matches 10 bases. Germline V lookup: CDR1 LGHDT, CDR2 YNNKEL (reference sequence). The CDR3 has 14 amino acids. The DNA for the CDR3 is TGTGCCAGCAGCATGGGACAGGGGAACACTGAAGCTCTCTTT. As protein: CASSMGQGNTEALF.

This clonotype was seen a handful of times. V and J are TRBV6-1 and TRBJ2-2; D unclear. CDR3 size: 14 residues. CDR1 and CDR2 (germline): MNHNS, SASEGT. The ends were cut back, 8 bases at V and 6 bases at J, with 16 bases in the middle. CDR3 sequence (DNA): TGTGCCAGCTGTAAAGACACGTGGGCCGGGGAGCTGTTTTTT. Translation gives CASCKDTWAGELFF.

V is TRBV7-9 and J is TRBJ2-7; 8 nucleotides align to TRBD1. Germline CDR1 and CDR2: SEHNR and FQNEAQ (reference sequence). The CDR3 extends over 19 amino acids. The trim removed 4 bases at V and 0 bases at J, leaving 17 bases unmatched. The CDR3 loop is CASSSIGQGNHIGSYEQYF. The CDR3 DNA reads TGTGCCAGCAGCTCAATCGGACAGGGTAACCATATAGGCTCCTACGAGCAGTACTTC.

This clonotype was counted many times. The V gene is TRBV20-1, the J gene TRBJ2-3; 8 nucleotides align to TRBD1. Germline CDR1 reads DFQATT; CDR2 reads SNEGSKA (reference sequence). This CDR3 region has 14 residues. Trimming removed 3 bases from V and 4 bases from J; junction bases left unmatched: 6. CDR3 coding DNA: TGCAGTGCTAGTGCCAGGGGGCAATCAGATACGCAGTATTTT. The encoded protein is CSASARGQSDTQYF.

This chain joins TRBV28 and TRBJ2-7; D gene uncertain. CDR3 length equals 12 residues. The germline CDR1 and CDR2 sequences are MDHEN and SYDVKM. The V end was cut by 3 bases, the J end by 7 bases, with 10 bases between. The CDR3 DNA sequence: TGTGCCAGCAGTTTTACGGTCCGGGAGCAGTACTTC. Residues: CASSFTVREQYF.